The present T cell receptor beta chain was sequenced within a study of cytomegalovirus exposure and HLA in healthy donors. Trimming pared 2 bases from V and 0 bases from J, leaving 14 bases between. The germline V gene encodes CDR1 SGHDN and CDR2 FVKESK. CDR3 size: 16 residues. Primers: 60 Vbeta forward and 13 Jbeta reverse. Here immunoSEQ multiplex PCR was the method, and the copy in TCRdb shows in-frame clones only, minus some. The sample consists of 110,000 to 150,000 clones, nearly 85% of them appearing once. This clonotype was sampled from a male donor in good health and CMV-seronegative. V usage is TRBV14 and J usage is TRBJ2-7; TRBD2 is a possible D gene (5 bases). Sequenced sample: PBMCs. In nucleotides, the CDR3 is TGTGCCAGCAGCCAATTGGACCCGGGGATCTCCTACGAGCAGTACTTC. Translating gives CASSQLDPGISYEQYF.